This T cell receptor (beta chain) emerged from a study of blood T cells in healthy people across ages. Study-level points and caveats: Compared with aged donors, long-lived donors showed fewer expanded clones, suggesting selection.

Isolating PBMCs gave at least 6.5 million of these cells per sample. For the second PCR, which ran for 7 to 11 cycles, a sample-barcoded 5' primer and a J-beta primer mix were used. TCRdb passed the 5' RACE reads through MiXCR, listing each CDR3 protein once. The repertoire holds some 700,000 distinct CDR3 sequences, roughly 20% seen once, with roughly 22% in the top ten. This clonotype was detected a few times. Its antigen is as yet unknown. The sequenced sample consisted of blood. This sequence originates from a man between 65 and 85 years old in good health.

The CDR3 here is CASSLDNPANDNEQFF. The CDR3, as DNA: TGTGCCAGCAGCTTAGATAATCCAGCGAATGACAATGAGCAGTTCTTC. The chain recombines TRBV11-3 with TRBJ2-1; D remains ambiguous. V shed 0 bases and J shed 5 bases, with 14 bases lying between them. The CDR3 is 16 residues long. CDR1 and CDR2 from the germline V gene are SGHNT and YENEEA.